This entry lists 29 T cell receptor beta chains sequenced from one sample in a study of regulatory T cells in long-lasting Graves disease. The authors built TCR beta libraries using iRepertoire HTBI primers and Arm-PCR of CDR3 regions. TCRdb re-called the multiplex PCR reads through MiXCR, storing one row per CDR3 protein. The sample has about half a million distinct CDR3 sequences, approximately 23% seen once. The time point is: persistent/refractory GD, antithyroid drugs over 5 years with positive TRAb. RNA isolated from PBMCs was used to make the TCR library. The specimen was peripheral blood mononuclear cells (PBMCs), collected when the disease was refractory, from a patient treated with antithyroid drugs. These receptor sequences come from a female donor with Graves disease.

Notes on this clonotype: This may come from a read error, since a much larger clone is one base off. This sequence joins TRBV6-1 and TRBJ1-5; the D gene is possibly TRBD1 (6 bases). The CDR3 runs 12 residues. Germline V gene sequence: CDR1 MNHNS, CDR2 SASEGT. The CDR3 DNA reads TGTACCAGCGAAGGGGGGAATCAGCCCCAGCATTTT. Translation gives CTSEGGNQPQHF.

This clonotype was detected many times. CDR3 sequence: CASRPPQDTEAFF. The DNA for the CDR3 is TGTGCCAGCAGGCCTCCCCAGGACACTGAAGCTTTCTTT. The chain is built from TRBV2 and TRBJ1-1, with no clear D. The CDR3 sequence is 13 residues long. CDR1 and CDR2 from the germline V gene are SNHLY and FYNNEI. The germline V and J ends were trimmed by 6 bases and 3 bases, with 11 bases remaining between them.

This clonotype occurred many times. V is TRBV20-1 and J is TRBJ2-7; the D is unclear. V was shortened by 1 base and J by 3 bases, with 4 bases between the two germline ends. CDR3 length: 11 residues. CDR1 and CDR2 from the germline V gene are DFQATT and SNEGSKA (reference sequence). The CDR3 protein is CSARVVYEQYF. The CDR3 DNA reads as TGCAGTGCTAGAGTCGTCTACGAGCAGTACTTC.

J is TRBJ1-5 and V is TRBV9, with D unresolved. The length of the CDR3 is 11 residues. Per germline, CDR1 SGDLS and CDR2 YYNGEE. The CDR3 DNA reads TGTGCTTCCGGGCGGAGACAGCCCCAGCATTTT. This translates into CASGRRQPQHF. The full variable domain, in which reference TRBV9 and TRBJ1-5 provide the parts outside the CDR3, is DSGVTQTPKHLITATGQRVTLRCSPRSGDLSVYWYQQSLDQGLQFLIQYYNGEERAKGNILERFSAQQFPDLHSELNLSSLELGDSALYFCASGRRQPQHFGDGTRLSIL.

The chain joins TRBV7-6 to TRBJ2-2, with 11 bases identical to TRBD2. The CDR3 totals 15 residues. V lost 1 base and J lost 6; bases outside the gene matches: 1. Germline V gene lookup returns CDR1 SGHVS and CDR2 FNYEAQ. Written as DNA, the CDR3 is TGTGCCAGCAGCTTAGGGGGACTAGCGGCCGGGGAGCTGTTTTTT. This encodes CASSLGGLAAGELFF.

As to this clonotype: This may be a read error: a much more frequent sequence differs by one nucleotide. The CDR3 DNA is TGTGCCGGCAGCTCAGCGGGGAAAGAGACCCAGTACTTC. Amino acid sequence: CAGSSAGKETQYF. The gene calls are TRBV27 and TRBJ2-5; 7 positions agree with TRBD2. Germline V gene data show CDR1 as MNHEY and CDR2 as SMNVEV (reference sequence). The CDR3 covers 13 residues.

V and J are TRBV4-3 and TRBJ1-1; TRBD1 matches at 9 bases. The CDR3 runs to 16 residues. Germline V CDR1 and CDR2: LGHNA, YSLEER. V lost 0 bases, J lost 2 bases, and 4 bases stayed unmatched. The CDR3 bases are TGCGCCAGCAGCCAAGATTGGGGACAGGGTAACACTGAAGCTTTCTTT. The encoded protein is CASSQDWGQGNTEAFF.

This clonotype was detected only a few times. A much larger clonotype is one base distant, so this may be a read error. As DNA, the CDR3 is TGTGCCAGCAGTTCACCGGAACTAGCTTTGGAGACCCAGTACTTC. This codes for CASSSPELALETQYF. This chain uses TRBV28 with TRBJ2-5; maybe TRBD2 (6 bases). The germline CDR1 and CDR2 sequences are MDHEN and SYDVKM. V was shortened by 4 bases and J by 5 bases, with 17 bases between the two germline ends. This CDR3 spans 15 amino acids.

The rearrangement links TRBV20-1 to TRBJ1-1; D unclear. V shed 6 bases and J shed 7 bases, with 18 bases lying between them. CDR1 is DFQATT, CDR2 SNEGSKA, per germline (reference sequence). The CDR3 spans 13 residues. This CDR3 reads CSAKARLWSEAFF. DNA for the CDR3: TGCAGTGCCAAAGCCCGGCTCTGGAGTGAAGCTTTCTTT.

This clonotype was seen a few times. The CDR3 DNA reads TGTGCCAGCAGCTTAGCAGGGATCACGGCTTTCTTT. Amino acid sequence: CASSLAGITAFF. The rearrangement links TRBV7-2 to TRBJ1-1; D is undetermined. Germline V gene sequence: CDR1 SGHTA, CDR2 FQGNSA. Deletions cut 0 bases from V and 11 bases from J, with 10 bases between. This CDR3 comprises 12 residues.

This clonotype occurred many times. The rearrangement links TRBV7-9 to TRBJ2-7, with D possibly being TRBD2 (5 bases). The CDR3 contains 13 residues. Trimming took off 2 bases at V and 2 bases at J, with 7 bases between the two ends. The germline CDR1 and CDR2 sequences are SEHNR and FQNEAQ (reference sequence). The CDR3 region has the DNA TGTGCCAGCAGCTTATTCGGGACCTACGAGCAGTACTTC. Translating it yields CASSLFGTYEQYF.

The chain uses TRBV27 and TRBJ1-5, with unresolved D. This CDR3 has 14 residues. Germline CDR1 reads MNHEY; CDR2 reads SMNVEV (reference sequence). V was cut by 2 bases and J by 1 base, with 6 bases left in between. CDR3 sequence: CASSLRCSNQPQHF. CDR3 nucleotide sequence: TGTGCCAGCAGTTTACGTTGCAGCAATCAGCCCCAGCATTTT.

This clonotype appeared many times. V usage is TRBV28 and J usage is TRBJ1-1; 7 nucleotides agree with TRBD1. The junction had 3 bases not matched to a gene; V was cut back by 2 bases and J by 0 bases. Germline lookup yields CDR1 MDHEN and CDR2 SYDVKM. CDR3 size: 15 residues. In DNA, the CDR3 is TGTGCCAGCAGTTTAAACAGGGGACTGAACACTGAAGCTTTCTTT. As protein: CASSLNRGLNTEAFF.

This clonotype was picked up many times. The chain employs TRBV11-2 and TRBJ1-2, with D unresolved. CDR1 and CDR2 from the germline V gene are SGHAT and FQNNGV. V lost 1 base, J lost 4 bases, and 10 bases lay in between. The CDR3 spans 14 residues. The CDR3 nucleotides are TGTGCCAGCAGCTTAGCGAGCACCTTCTATGGCTACACCTTC. This sequence encodes CASSLASTFYGYTF.

This clonotype was counted many times. The chain has TRBV6-5 and TRBJ1-4; 7 bases map to TRBD1. This CDR3 spans 13 amino acids. Germline-derived CDR1 and CDR2 are MNHEY and SVGAGI. Losses at the gene ends were 2 bases for V and 8 bases for J; bases not matched to a gene: 2. The CDR3 sequence: CASSYGDSEKLFF. In nucleotides, the CDR3 is TGTGCCAGCAGTTACGGGGACAGCGAAAAACTGTTTTTT.

This clonotype was counted between two and nine times. The chain uses TRBV19 and TRBJ1-1, with 7 bases that match TRBD1. The CDR3 contains 15 residues. V lost 4 bases to trimming and J lost 2 bases; unmatched junction nucleotides: 7. Germline lookup yields CDR1 LNHDA and CDR2 SQIVND (reference sequence). CDR3 in DNA: TGTGCCAGTAGTACCGGGGGACAGCTCAACACTGAAGCTTTCTTT. It translates to CASSTGGQLNTEAFF.

This chain connects TRBV9 to TRBJ2-5; 9 bases map to TRBD2. After removal of 0 bases from V and 2 bases from J, the junction contained 2 bases not matched to a gene. Germline V gene data show CDR1 as SGDLS and CDR2 as YYNGEE. The CDR3 contains 15 residues. The CDR3 is CASSVGLAVQETQYF. In DNA, the CDR3 is TGTGCCAGCAGCGTAGGACTAGCGGTTCAAGAGACCCAGTACTTC.

The CDR3 DNA reads as TGTGCCAGCAACCCCATAGGAAAAGTAATCACAGATACGCAGTATTTT. Translated: CASNPIGKVITDTQYF. The chain recombines TRBV28 with TRBJ2-3; D is unclear. This CDR3 spans 16 amino acids. Trimming pared 7 bases from V and 2 bases from J, leaving 19 bases between. Germline assignment: CDR1 MDHEN and CDR2 SYDVKM.

Ten or more counts support this clonotype. The chain links TRBV6-1 to TRBJ1-5; D uncertain. Germline V CDR1 and CDR2: MNHNS, SASEGT. V was clipped by 5 bases and J by 0 bases, with 14 bases between them. The CDR3 covers 16 residues. Written as DNA, the CDR3 is TGTGCCAGCAGTACCGTCGGGTGGGCTAGCAATCAGCCCCAGCATTTT. It yields the protein CASSTVGWASNQPQHF.

The sample holds many counts of this clonotype. CDR3 loop: CASSLYGGNYEQYF. In DNA form, the CDR3 reads TGTGCCAGCAGTTTATACGGGGGCAACTACGAGCAGTACTTC. This chain links TRBV28 with TRBJ2-7; either TRBD1 or TRBD2 may supply D (6 bases each). CDR1 and CDR2 from the germline V gene are MDHEN and SYDVKM. The CDR3 sequence is 14 residues long. V shed 1 base and J shed 3 bases, with 10 bases lying between them.

The sample holds many counts of this clonotype. The chain recombines TRBV7-3 with TRBJ2-5; the match to TRBD2 covers 10 bases. The ends lost 5 bases at V and 6 bases at J; junction bases unmatched: 9. Germline lookup yields CDR1 SGHTA and CDR2 FQGTGA. This CDR3 is 15 amino acids long. The chain's CDR3 is CASSGTGTSVKTQYF. CDR3 coding DNA: TGTGCCAGCAGCGGAACCGGGACTAGCGTAAAGACCCAGTACTTC. Variable domain in full (rest from reference TRBV7-3 and TRBJ2-5): GAGVSQTPSNKVTEKGKYVELRCDPISGHTALYWYRQSLGQGPEFLIYFQGTGAADDSGLPNDRFFAVRPEGSVSTLKIQRTERGDSAVYLCASSGTGTSVKTQYFGPGTRLLVL.

This clonotype appeared many times. The rearrangement links TRBV12-3 or TRBV12-4 to TRBJ2-2, with a weak D call TRBD1 (6 bases). CDR3 length: 14 amino acids. Trimming shortened V by 5 bases and J by 4 bases, and 11 bases separated the two germline ends. For the CDR3, the DNA is TGTGCCAGCAGTCCACAGGGATCCACCGGGGAGCTGTTTTTT. Translating gives CASSPQGSTGELFF.

The chain links TRBV3-1 to TRBJ2-5; possibly TRBD1 or TRBD2 for D (6 bases each). Between the trimmed V and J ends, which lost 0 bases and 5 bases, there was a span of 16 bases. The CDR3 extends over 16 amino acids. Germline CDR1 reads LGHDT; CDR2 reads YNNKEL (reference sequence). Written as DNA, the CDR3 is TGTGCCAGCAGCCAAGAAGCCGGTAGGGGGGAGGAGACCCAGTACTTC. Translation: CASSQEAGRGEETQYF.

This clonotype has a count of ten or more. The chain has TRBV28 and TRBJ2-7; D not resolved. CDR1 and CDR2 from the germline V gene are MDHEN and SYDVKM. This CDR3 is built from 13 residues. The V end was cut by 6 bases, the J end by 6 bases, with 15 bases between. The CDR3 DNA is TGTGCCAGCAGCCCCGGAAGGGCTGTCGAGCAGTACTTC. Residues: CASSPGRAVEQYF.

This clonotype was seen ten or more times. The rearrangement uses TRBV6-5 and TRBJ2-7; the match to TRBD2 covers 9 bases. Germline CDR1 reads MNHEY; CDR2 reads SVGAGI. CDR3 size: 14 residues. J lost 6 bases, V lost 2 bases, and 5 bases had no gene match. In nucleotides, the CDR3 is TGTGCCAGCAGTTACGGCGGGAGGGCCGTCGAGCAGTACTTC. Amino acid sequence: CASSYGGRAVEQYF.

This clonotype has at least ten counts. The chain couples TRBV28 to TRBJ1-4; the D gene is possibly TRBD1 (6 bases). The germline gives CDR1 MDHEN, CDR2 SYDVKM. The CDR3 contains 15 residues. V lost 3 bases and J lost 2, with 10 bases in between. CDR3 bases: TGTGCCAGCAGTTTGTCAGGGGTCACTAATGAAAAACTGTTTTTT. Amino acid sequence: CASSLSGVTNEKLFF.

V and J are TRBV19 and TRBJ1-2, with unresolved D. Trimming removed 9 bases at V and 2 bases at J, with 10 bases between. Germline loops: CDR1 LNHDA, CDR2 SQIVND (reference sequence). The CDR3 has 12 residues. This CDR3 is CASLGVNYGYTF. As DNA, the CDR3 is TGTGCCAGCCTCGGAGTAAACTATGGCTACACCTTC.

This clonotype was detected a few times. The rearrangement uses TRBV4-1 and TRBJ2-7; TRBD2 matches 12 bases. V gave up 1 base and J gave up 7 bases; unmatched junction bases: 2. Germline-derived CDR1 and CDR2 are MGHRA and YSYEKL. The CDR3 has 14 amino acids. The chain's CDR3 is CASSQGGLAGEQYF. CDR3 in DNA: TGCGCCAGCAGCCAAGGGGGACTAGCGGGTGAGCAGTACTTC.

This clonotype was counted ten times or more. The rearrangement uses TRBV12-3 or TRBV12-4 and TRBJ2-5; 10 bases line up with TRBD2. This CDR3 region has 16 residues. V gave up 4 bases and J gave up 3 bases; unmatched junction bases: 8. The CDR3 spells CASSSPQREGKETQYF. The CDR3 bases are TGTGCCAGCAGTTCCCCCCAGCGGGAGGGAAAAGAGACCCAGTACTTC.